One TCR beta chain is described in this entry. This specimen belongs to a study of blood T cell repertoires in COVID-19. Overall study: The study drew acute and convalescent COVID-19 samples from the United States, Italy and Spain. In each case, the material was cDNA or gDNA derived from T cells, B-cell-depleted T cells, or PBMCs.

The authors' processing: Amplified reference gene primers provided the basis for estimating nucleated cell counts. TCRdb keeps only in-frame clones here, not all; method: immunoSEQ multiplex PCR. The V and J calls and clone size are taken from that table; D and trimming were inferred from the DNA. The data contain around 120,000 clones, around 83% of them singletons. Sequenced input: peripheral blood. This TCR was recovered from a man between 35 and 55 years old with active or convalescent COVID-19.

The CDR3, as DNA: TGTGCCAGCAGTGAATATCCGGGAAGGGGCAATCAGCCCCAGCATTTT. Encoded protein: CASSEYPGRGNQPQHF. The chain carries TRBV25-1 and TRBJ1-5; D remains unclear. The CDR3 is made up of 16 amino acids. Between the trimmed V and J ends, which lost 0 bases and 2 bases, there was a span of 11 bases. Germline CDR1 MGHDK, CDR2 SYGVNS.